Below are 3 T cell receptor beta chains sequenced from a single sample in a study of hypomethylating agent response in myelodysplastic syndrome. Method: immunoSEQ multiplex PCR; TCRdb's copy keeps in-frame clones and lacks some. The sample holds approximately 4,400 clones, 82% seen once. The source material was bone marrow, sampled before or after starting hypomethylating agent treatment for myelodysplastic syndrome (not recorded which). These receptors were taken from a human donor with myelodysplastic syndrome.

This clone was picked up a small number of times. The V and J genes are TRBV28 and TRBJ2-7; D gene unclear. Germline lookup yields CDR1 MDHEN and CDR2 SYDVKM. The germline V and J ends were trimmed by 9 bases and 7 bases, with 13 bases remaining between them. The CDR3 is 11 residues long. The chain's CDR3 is CASMNRREQYF. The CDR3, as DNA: TGTGCCAGTATGAATCGTCGAGAGCAGTACTTC.

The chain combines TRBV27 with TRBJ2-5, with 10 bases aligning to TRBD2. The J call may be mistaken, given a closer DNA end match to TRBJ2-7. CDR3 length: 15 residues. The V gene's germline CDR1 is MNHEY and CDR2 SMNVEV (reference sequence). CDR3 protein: CASRYASGSRYEQYF. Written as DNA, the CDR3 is TGTGCCAGCAGATACGCTAGCGGGAGCCGCTACGAGCAGTACTTC.

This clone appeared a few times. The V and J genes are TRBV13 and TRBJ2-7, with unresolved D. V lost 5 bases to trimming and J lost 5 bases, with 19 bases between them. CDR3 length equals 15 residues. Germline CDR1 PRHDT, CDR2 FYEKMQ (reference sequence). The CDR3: CASSPRAEAIHEQYF. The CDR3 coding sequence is TGTGCCAGCAGCCCACGGGCGGAAGCGATCCACGAGCAGTACTTC.